The clone carrying this T cell receptor (beta chain) came up a few times. Its antigen is not known. This specimen comes from a study of vaccination and CD4 T cells after COVID-19. Cultured CD4+ T cell DNA was sequenced using the Oncomine TCR Beta short-read assay. Using its own MiXCR run on the PCR reads, TCRdb lists one record per CDR3 protein. The data contain about 17,000 distinct CDR3 sequences, around two fifths of them singletons. Trimming cost V 6 bases and J 2 bases; bases outside gene matches: 7. CDR3 length equals 14 residues. Germline V CDR1 and CDR2: DFQATT, SNEGSKA (reference sequence). The sample's treatment: roughly ten-day PBMC culture with coronavirus spike peptide pools or control peptides (ViraFEST assay).

This clonotype was obtained from a human donor who had recovered from COVID-19. Source: CD4+ T cells from blood, cultured in vitro, taken before SARS-CoV-2 vaccination. The chain joins TRBV20-1 to TRBJ1-2; 9 positions agree with TRBD1. CDR3 in DNA: TGCAGTGCAATTACCGGGACAGGGAACTATGGCTACACCTTC. This codes for CSAITGTGNYGYTF.